A selection of T cell receptor beta chains follows, all from one sample in a study of Graves' ophthalmopathy and Graves' hyperthyroidism. TCRdb fed the multiplex PCR reads into MiXCR, producing one record per CDR3 protein. The sample carries about 400,000 distinct CDR3 sequences, over 20% recorded once. Specimen: peripheral blood. All receptors derive from a young woman with stable Graves' hyperthyroidism. The CDR3 runs from the conserved cysteine through the conserved F or W. D genes are given only for firm matches. Only part of the rows carry a size: once, few, many, or a class if the clone is expanded.

D gene	J gene	clone size	V gene	CDR3 protein	CDR3 DNA
TRBD1	TRBJ1-2	many	TRBV6-5	CASSRDRGTHGYTF	TGTGCCAGCAGTAGAGACAGGGGGACCCATGGCTACACCTTC
-	TRBJ2-7	many	TRBV6-2/TRBV6-3	CASSHLGTPYEQYF	TGTGCCAGCAGCCACCTCGGGACACCCTACGAGCAGTACTTC
-	TRBJ1-2	few	TRBV3-1	CASSGRDNHLNYGYTF	TGTGCCAGCAGCGGCCGGGACAACCACCTAAACTATGGCTACACCTTC
-	TRBJ2-5	many	TRBV27	CASSPRRVAAGETQYF	TGTGCCAGCAGTCCCCGCCGGGTAGCGGCGGGGGAGACCCAGTACTTC
-	TRBJ2-2	many	TRBV24-1	CATSDPSDRYTGELFF	TGTGCCACCAGTGATCCCTCCGACCGGTACACCGGGGAGCTGTTTTTT
TRBD1	TRBJ2-4	-	TRBV6-1	CASSKRTGGSKNIQYF	TGTGCCAGCAGTAAAAGGACAGGGGGGTCCAAAAACATTCAGTACTTC
TRBD1	TRBJ2-7	many	TRBV11-2	CASSWWTGIGEQYF	TGTGCCAGCAGTTGGTGGACAGGGATAGGCGAGCAGTACTTC
-	TRBJ2-5	-	TRBV6-4	CASSPPGDQETQYF	TGTGCCAGCAGTCCCCCCGGGGACCAAGAGACCCAGTACTTC
-	TRBJ2-7	many	TRBV20-1	CSARPEGEQYF	TGCAGTGCCCGACCAGAGGGCGAGCAGTACTTC
TRBD1	TRBJ2-7	many	TRBV19	CASEDRGNEQYF	TGTGCCAGCGAAGACAGGGGAAACGAGCAGTACTTC
TRBD1	TRBJ1-5	many	TRBV19	CASSIDFWTGNQPQHF	TGTGCCAGTAGTATAGATTTTTGGACAGGGAACCAGCCCCAGCATTTT
-	TRBJ2-2	many	TRBV27	CASRGYDGADTGELFF	TGTGCCAGCAGAGGGTATGATGGAGCGGACACCGGGGAGCTGTTTTTT
TRBD1	TRBJ2-7	many	TRBV12-3/TRBV12-4	CASSREAGTAYEQYF	TGTGCCAGCAGTAGAGAAGCCGGGACAGCCTACGAGCAGTACTTC
-	TRBJ1-5	many	TRBV20-1	CSASLLGARDQPQHF	TGCAGTGCTAGTTTACTCGGGGCGCGAGATCAGCCCCAGCATTTT
-	TRBJ1-2	many	TRBV14	CASSLQSNYGYTF	TGTGCCAGCAGCCTACAGAGTAACTATGGCTACACCTTC
-	TRBJ2-5	-	TRBV18	CASSEVPGGETQYF	TGTGCCAGCTCAGAGGTCCCAGGAGGAGAGACCCAGTACTTC
-	TRBJ1-6	few	TRBV7-8	CASSLVLPHSPLHF	TGTGCCAGCAGCTTAGTTTTACCTCATTCACCCCTCCACTTT
-	TRBJ1-1	many	TRBV12-3/TRBV12-4	CASSPGPWAFF	TGTGCCAGCAGTCCAGGCCCGTGGGCTTTCTTT
TRBD1	TRBJ2-2	many	TRBV5-1	CASSSTDRGHTGELFF	TGCGCCAGCAGCTCAACAGACAGGGGGCACACCGGGGAGCTGTTTTTT
TRBD1	TRBJ1-1	many	TRBV11-2	CASSLILTGSSEAFF	TGTGCCAGCAGCTTGATACTGACAGGGAGCTCTGAAGCTTTCTTT
TRBD2	TRBJ2-7	many	TRBV15	CATSRVLLAEPYEQYF	TGTGCCACCAGCAGGGTCCTACTAGCGGAACCCTACGAGCAGTACTTC
TRBD1	TRBJ2-5	many	TRBV7-2	CASSLGLGGKETQYF	TGTGCCAGCAGCTTAGGCTTAGGGGGCAAGGAGACCCAGTACTTC
TRBD2	TRBJ2-5	many	TRBV4-3	CASSQKGREGETQYF	TGCGCCAGCAGCCAAAAGGGGAGGGAGGGCGAGACCCAGTACTTC
TRBD1	TRBJ1-1	many	TRBV14	CASSQQTGGSEAFF	TGTGCCAGCAGCCAACAGACAGGGGGATCCGAAGCTTTCTTT